Below are 5 T cell receptor beta chains sequenced from a single sample in a study of molecular identifiers for immune sequencing clone quantification. One entry per CDR3 protein results from TCRdb running MiXCR on the PCR reads. The table shows just under 650,000 distinct CDR3 sequences, with 15% to 20% occurring only once. Input material: naive CD8+ T cells from blood, with Jurkat cell RNA spiked in. Subset reported: FACS-sorted CD8+CD4-CCR7+CD45RA+ naive T cells. The receptors come from a human donor in good health. Some libraries in this study had Jurkat cell RNA spiked in.

Note on this clonotype: A much larger clone lies a single base off, so this may be a read error. The conserved final phenylalanine or tryptophan is absent from the CDR3, which likely points to a read error. The chain uses TRBV7-9 and TRBJ1-1, with D hard to call. Looked up from germline, CDR1 is SEHNR and CDR2 is FQNEAQ (reference sequence). V lost 5 bases, J lost 6 bases, and 13 bases lay in between. The length of the CDR3 is 13 residues. The CDR3 here is CASSLGLSPEAFS. The CDR3 DNA follows: TGTGCCAGCAGCCTAGGTCTGAGCCCTGAAGCTTTCTCT.

As regards this clonotype: Just one base apart from a much larger clone, this may be a read error. The V gene is TRBV7-9, the J gene TRBJ1-4; D is undetermined. The CDR3 covers 12 residues. Looked up from germline, CDR1 is SEHNR and CDR2 is FQNEAQ (reference sequence). The CDR3 coding sequence is TGTGTCAGCAGCTACGGGAATGAAAAACTGTTTTTT. Protein: CVSSYGNEKLFF.

This clonotype turned up a few times. The chain links TRBV12-3 or TRBV12-4 to TRBJ2-1, with D unclear. The CDR3 sequence is 12 residues long. Trimming stripped 3 bases from V and 9 bases from J, with 9 bases between. CDR3 in DNA: TGTGCCAGCAGTTTGGGGTATAGTGAGCAGTTCTTC. Protein: CASSLGYSEQFF.

Worth noting for this clonotype: The conserved closing phenylalanine or tryptophan is absent in this CDR3, likely reflecting a read error. The rearrangement joins TRBV30 to TRBJ1-5; D is possibly TRBD1 (5 bases). Germline CDR1 is GTSNPN and CDR2 is SVGIG (reference sequence). The germline V and J ends were trimmed by 2 bases and 7 bases, with 15 bases remaining between them. The CDR3 has 14 residues. CDR3 sequence reads: CAWSQTGVGQPQHL. The CDR3 DNA follows: TGTGCCTGGAGTCAGACGGGGGTTGGACAGCCCCAGCATCTT.

This clonotype showed up many times. The chain is built from TRBV20-1 and TRBJ2-2; 8 bases match TRBD1. CDR1 is DFQATT, CDR2 SNEGSKA, per germline (reference sequence). J gave up 3 bases and V 4 bases, and 1 base lay outside the gene matches. The CDR3 runs to 13 residues. In nucleotides, the CDR3 is TGCAGTGCTATACAGGGGGACACCGGGGAGCTGTTTTTT. Translation: CSAIQGDTGELFF.